This T cell receptor beta chain is drawn from a study of blood T cells in healthy people across ages. Remarks on this clonotype: Its antigen remains unidentified.

General study results and limits: Older individuals had lower TCR beta diversity per million T cells (the decline was roughly linear).

This CDR3 spans 14 amino acids. The germline V gene has CDR1 KGHSH and CDR2 LQKENI. V was trimmed by 3 bases and J by 6 bases, leaving 12 bases between them. Together with a sample-barcoded 5' primer, a J-beta primer mix was included in a second PCR lasting about 7 to 12 cycles. Each TCR beta cDNA got a 12-nucleotide random molecular identifier. MiXCR, applied by TCRdb to the 5' RACE reads, yields one record per CDR3 protein. The table includes some 1.4 million distinct CDR3 sequences, 42% detected once. Specimen: blood. The receptor's source is a woman under 30 in good health. The gene calls are TRBV18 and TRBJ2-1, with D perhaps assigned TRBD1 or TRBD2 (5 bases each). The CDR3 here is CASSPTWDGNEQFF. The CDR3 bases are TGTGCCAGCTCACCTACGTGGGACGGCAATGAGCAGTTCTTC. The full variable domain, with the rest looked up from reference TRBV18 and TRBJ2-1, is NAGVMQNPRHLVRRRGQEARLRCSPMKGHSHVYWYRQLPEEGLKFMVYLQKENIIDESGMPKERFSAEFPKEGPSILRIQQVVRGDSAAYFCASSPTWDGNEQFFGPGTRLTVL.